The present entry profiles one T cell receptor beta chain with its context. Antigen specificity is unknown. Data came from immunoSEQ multiplex PCR; TCRdb stores just in-frame clones and leaves some out. The table has about 2 million clones, about 94% seen once. The data were taken from a study of shared clonotypes between healthy human individuals. Study-level background: Each donor had three CD4 naive, three CD4 memory, two CD8 naive and one CD8 memory plate. Overall study findings and caveats: Though the depth was large, rarefaction showed that sorted-subset sequencing was incomplete. The authors sampled blood alone, and tissue repertoires likely differ.

Trimming stripped 5 bases from V and 6 bases from J, with 7 bases between. This CDR3 has 12 amino acids. Germline CDR1 MGHDK, CDR2 SYGVNS. Positively selected for CCR7, the CD45RO-negative cells used as naive CD8 cells excluded terminally differentiated effector memory CD45RA+ cells. This chain joins TRBV25-1 and TRBJ1-4; D not certain. Sequenced input: naive CD8+ T cells sorted from blood. The receptor was isolated from a man aged 18 to 35 in good health. The CDR3 sequence: CASSPRHEKLFF. The DNA for the CDR3 is TGTGCCAGCAGTCCTCGACATGAAAAACTGTTTTTT.